The 25 T cell receptor beta chains below were found in one sample sequenced in a study of blood T cell repertoires in COVID-19. Some clones are missing from TCRdb's copy, which holds only in-frame ones; the method was immunoSEQ multiplex PCR. The sample has 140,000 to 150,000 clones, under 90% seen once. What was sequenced was peripheral blood. The receptors derive from a human donor in a cohort sampled during active COVID-19.

The rearrangement links TRBV9 to TRBJ1-3; 8 nucleotides line up with TRBD1. The CDR3 consists of 15 residues. Germline CDR1 is SGDLS and CDR2 is YYNGEE. J was trimmed by 2 bases and V by 3 bases; bases with no gene match: 4. CDR3 in DNA: TGTGCCAGCAGCGCGGAACAGGGGGCTGGAAACACCATATATTTT. It specifies CASSAEQGAGNTIYF.

The V and J genes are TRBV6-5 and TRBJ1-3; D possibly corresponds to TRBD1 (6 bases). CDR1 MNHEY and CDR2 SVGAGI come from the germline V gene. This CDR3 contains 15 residues. With 6 bases removed from V and 0 bases from J, the gap between germline ends came to 12 bases. CDR3 in DNA: TGTGCCAGCAGCAGGGGCCCCCTCTCTGGAAACACCATATATTTT. Amino acid sequence: CASSRGPLSGNTIYF.

CDR3 nucleotide sequence: TGTGCCAGCAGCCCCCCCCCGTGCGTACCTAGCAATCAGCCCCAGCATTTT. Its protein is CASSPPPCVPSNQPQHF. The rearrangement links TRBV11-3 to TRBJ1-5; D is ambiguous. Germline V gives CDR1 SGHNT, CDR2 YENEEA. The CDR3 length is 17 residues. Trimming stripped 5 bases from V and 0 bases from J, with 17 bases between.

This clone was seen once. The chain recombines TRBV5-5 with TRBJ1-1, with D possibly being TRBD1 (6 bases). Trimming stripped 4 bases from V and 0 bases from J, with 13 bases between. Germline assignment: CDR1 SGHKS and CDR2 YYEKEE (reference sequence). This CDR3 spans 15 amino acids. In nucleotides, the CDR3 is TGTGCCAGCAGCCGGACAGTTCTTCTGAACACTGAAGCTTTCTTT. Translation: CASSRTVLLNTEAFF.

V gene TRBV7-8 combines with J gene TRBJ1-2, with D maybe TRBD1 (6 bases). This CDR3 is 13 amino acids long. Trimming left V 0 bases short and J 6 bases short, with 8 bases between. Germline assignment: CDR1 SGHVS and CDR2 FQNEAQ. For the CDR3, the DNA is TGTGCCAGCAGCTTAGCGCAGGGGAATGGCTACACCTTC. Translation gives CASSLAQGNGYTF.

This rearrangement joins TRBV19 to TRBJ1-5, with a weak D call TRBD1 (5 bases). CDR3 length: 15 residues. Trimming removed 7 bases from V and 6 bases from J, with 19 bases in between. Germline CDR1 and CDR2: LNHDA and SQIVND (reference sequence). The chain's CDR3 is CASTPLPGVGQPQHF. The CDR3 region has the DNA TGTGCCAGTACCCCCCTCCCGGGGGTCGGTCAGCCCCAGCATTTT.

The V call is TRBV5-1, the J call TRBJ1-2, with D possibly being TRBD1 (6 bases). Germline loops: CDR1 SGHRS, CDR2 YFSETQ. There are 15 residues in the CDR3. Trimming pared 3 bases from V and 4 bases from J, leaving 16 bases between. DNA for the CDR3: TGCGCCAGCAGCTCAGACGGACAGACGCTCTATGGCTACACCTTC. It encodes CASSSDGQTLYGYTF.

The rearrangement links TRBV9 to TRBJ1-4; TRBD1 matches 10 bases. Germline trimming cut 2 bases from V and 4 bases from J; bases unmatched to any gene: 2. The CDR3 has 15 residues. Germline loops: CDR1 SGDLS, CDR2 YYNGEE. CDR3 sequence: CASSVDRGRNEKLFF. The CDR3 nucleotides read TGTGCCAGCAGCGTCGACAGGGGGCGTAATGAAAAACTGTTTTTT.

The rearrangement uses TRBV9 and TRBJ1-3; no clear D. The CDR3 is made up of 14 amino acids. The germline CDR1 and CDR2 sequences are SGDLS and YYNGEE. V was cut by 0 bases and J by 0 bases, with 4 bases left in between. CDR3 in DNA: TGTGCCAGCAGCGTAGATATCTCTGGAAACACCATATATTTT. Its translation: CASSVDISGNTIYF. The whole variable domain, remainder taken from reference TRBV9 and TRBJ1-3, is DSGVTQTPKHLITATGQRVTLRCSPRSGDLSVYWYQQSLDQGLQFLIQYYNGEERAKGNILERFSAQQFPDLHSELNLSSLELGDSALYFCASSVDISGNTIYFGEGSWLTVV.

This chain connects TRBV6-5 to TRBJ2-3; D not certain. CDR1 is MNHEY and CDR2 is SVGAGI in the germline V gene. The CDR3 runs to 12 residues. V dropped 5 bases and J dropped 6 bases, with 9 bases sitting between them. CDR3 bases: TGTGCCAGCAGTCCCATGAGGGATACGCAGTATTTT. Translating gives CASSPMRDTQYF.

The rearrangement links TRBV4-1 to TRBJ2-7, with 7 bases matching TRBD1. The germline gives CDR1 MGHRA, CDR2 YSYEKL. This CDR3 comprises 16 residues. The ends lost 1 base at V and 3 bases at J; junction bases unmatched: 9. The CDR3 bases are TGCGCCAGCAGCCAAGTTCCGGGACAGCAACGCTACGAGCAGTACTTC. Protein product: CASSQVPGQQRYEQYF.

This chain links TRBV5-4 with TRBJ1-2, with 7 bases fitting TRBD1. Germline CDR1 is SGHNT and CDR2 is YYREEE (reference sequence). The J segment lost 1 base and the V segment lost 2 bases, leaving 8 bases of the junction unmatched. There are 16 residues in the CDR3. In nucleotides, the CDR3 is TGTGCCAGCAGCTTCCTCAGGGGGGACCTTAACTATGGCTACACCTTC. Protein product: CASSFLRGDLNYGYTF.

The rearrangement joins TRBV6-6 to TRBJ2-6; possible D gene TRBD2, 6 bases. V lost 5 bases, J lost 1 base, and 9 bases lay in between. CDR1 and CDR2 (germline): MNHNY, SVGAGI (reference sequence). The CDR3 totals 15 residues. The CDR3 DNA follows: TGTGCCAGCAGTCTCCGGGGGTCTGGGGCCAACGTCCTGACTTTC. Translation: CASSLRGSGANVLTF.

The chain employs TRBV6-5 and TRBJ2-7; maybe TRBD2 (6 bases). The CDR3 is 14 residues long. Trimming cost V 6 bases and J 2 bases, with 14 bases left between them. From germline, CDR1 is MNHEY and CDR2 SVGAGI. CDR3 region: CASRRTGSPYEQYV. In DNA form, the CDR3 reads TGTGCCAGCAGACGAACCGGGAGCCCCTACGAGCAGTACGTC.

The chain has TRBV7-9 and TRBJ2-2; D is possibly TRBD1 (5 bases). V was cut by 5 bases and J by 6 bases, with 10 bases left in between. The CDR3 has 13 residues. CDR1 and CDR2 (germline): SEHNR, FQNEAQ (reference sequence). The CDR3 sequence: CASSPQVSGELFF. In nucleotides, the CDR3 is TGTGCCAGCAGCCCACAGGTTTCCGGGGAGCTGTTTTTT.

V is TRBV18 and J is TRBJ2-7, with 7 bases identical to TRBD1. Germline loops: CDR1 KGHSH, CDR2 LQKENI. The CDR3 extends over 15 amino acids. After removal of 0 bases from V and 4 bases from J, the junction contained 6 bases not matched to a gene. The CDR3 loop is CASSPPSQGEYEQYF. CDR3 DNA: TGTGCCAGCTCACCACCGTCCCAGGGGGAGTACGAGCAGTACTTC.

The V and J genes are TRBV7-2 and TRBJ2-1, with 7 bases matching TRBD2. Germline V gene lookup returns CDR1 SGHTA and CDR2 FQGNSA. Trimming cost V 0 bases and J 6 bases; bases outside gene matches: 5. The CDR3 totals 15 residues. CDR3 sequence reads: CASSLAGRGINEQFF. CDR3 coding DNA: TGTGCCAGCAGCTTAGCCGGGCGGGGGATCAATGAGCAGTTCTTC.

V gene TRBV9 combines with J gene TRBJ1-4; 8 bases fit TRBD1. The length of the CDR3 is 13 residues. V was clipped by 4 bases and J by 7 bases; unmatched bases: 3. From germline, CDR1 is SGDLS and CDR2 YYNGEE. The CDR3 sequence: CASSPGGFEKLFF. The CDR3 coding sequence is TGTGCCAGCAGCCCAGGGGGCTTTGAAAAACTGTTTTTT.

This clone turned up a few times. This sequence joins TRBV7-2 and TRBJ1-1; D gene ambiguous. This CDR3 comprises 14 residues. V lost 5 bases to trimming and J lost 1 base, with 11 bases between them. CDR1 is SGHTA, CDR2 FQGNSA, per germline. CDR3 sequence reads: CASSTRRGNTEAFF. The DNA for the CDR3 is TGTGCCAGCAGCACCCGACGGGGGAACACTGAAGCTTTCTTT.

The V and J genes are TRBV2 and TRBJ1-5; weak D call: TRBD1 (5 bases). The CDR3 length is 15 residues. From germline, CDR1 is SNHLY and CDR2 FYNNEI. V shed 5 bases and J shed 9 bases, with 20 bases lying between them. The CDR3 sequence: CASSLQENRIGPQHF. CDR3 coding DNA: TGTGCCAGCAGTCTACAGGAAAATAGGATTGGGCCCCAGCATTTT.

The chain employs TRBV19 and TRBJ1-1; no firm D call. Germline V gene lookup returns CDR1 LNHDA and CDR2 SQIVND (reference sequence). The V and J ends lost 3 bases and 0 bases respectively, with 5 bases between them. The CDR3 has 13 amino acids. CDR3 DNA: TGTGCCAGTAGTATCCAGTTGAACACTGAAGCTTTCTTT. This gives the protein CASSIQLNTEAFF. Based on the CDR3 plus reference TRBV19 and TRBJ1-1, the full variable domain is DGGITQSPKYLFRKEGQNVTLSCEQNLNHDAMYWYRQDPGQGLRLIYYSQIVNDFQKGDIAEGYSVSREKKESFPLTVTSAQKNPTAFYLCASSIQLNTEAFFGQGTRLTVV.

The rearrangement joins TRBV11-3 to TRBJ2-5, with 12 bases lining up with TRBD2. J was trimmed by 5 bases and V by 5 bases; bases with no gene match: 12. The V gene's germline CDR1 is SGHNT and CDR2 YENEEA. CDR3 length: 17 residues. CDR3 region: CASSLQTSGGQGETQYF. The DNA for the CDR3 is TGTGCCAGCAGCCTACAGACTAGCGGGGGACAGGGCGAGACCCAGTACTTC.

The chain uses TRBV7-2 and TRBJ1-1; the match to TRBD1 covers 7 bases. Looked up from germline, CDR1 is SGHTA and CDR2 is FQGNSA. V shed 6 bases, J shed 4 bases, and the junction held 17 bases outside the gene matches. The CDR3 has 17 amino acids. The CDR3 DNA is TGTGCCAGCAGACATTGGACAAGGGGGCGTCAGGGCACTGAAGCTTTCTTT. Its translation is CASRHWTRGRQGTEAFF.

V usage is TRBV5-1 and J usage is TRBJ2-7; the D gene is possibly TRBD2 (6 bases). This CDR3 spans 11 amino acids. Germline lookup yields CDR1 SGHRS and CDR2 YFSETQ. V was shortened by 5 bases and J by 4 bases, with 7 bases between the two germline ends. Here the CDR3 reads CASRAGYEQYF. In DNA, the CDR3 is TGCGCCAGCAGGGCGGGATACGAGCAGTACTTC.

This chain uses TRBV9 with TRBJ2-7; 11 bases map to TRBD1. This CDR3 is built from 16 residues. V trimming: 0 bases; J trimming: 7 bases; junction bases outside the gene matches: 9. CDR1 is SGDLS, CDR2 YYNGEE, per germline. The CDR3 protein is CASSVGEGTGGREQYF. The CDR3 DNA reads TGTGCCAGCAGCGTAGGTGAGGGGACAGGGGGTAGGGAGCAGTACTTC.